This T cell receptor beta chain was observed in a study of T-cell memory formation after mild COVID-19. Looking at the study overall: Clustering of TCRs was largely donor specific. The study's findings and limits: Contracting clones, day 15 to 85, had balanced CD4/CD8, and later expanders favored CD4+.

TCRdb called the 5' RACE reads again in MiXCR, with one record for every CDR3 protein. The table includes 150,000 to 200,000 distinct CDR3 sequences, about a third detected once. J was trimmed by 5 bases and V by 6 bases; bases with no gene match: 12. Germline V lookup: CDR1 SQVTM, CDR2 ANQGSEA. The CDR3 loop spans 14 amino acids. This clonotype was seen a few times. What it binds is unknown. The chain couples TRBV29-1 to TRBJ1-1, with 7 bases fitting TRBD1. Sequencing used PBMCs or a T cell subset sorted from them (not recorded which). The receptor's source is an adult woman who had mild COVID-19 (a few samples of this study predate the infection). Cell type and time point are not known. The CDR3 here is CSVDNRGRRTEAFF. For the CDR3, the DNA is TGCAGCGTAGACAACAGGGGAAGAAGGACTGAAGCTTTCTTT.